This TCR beta chain derives from a study of shared clonotypes between healthy human individuals. Study-level background: Each donor contributed plates that comprised three CD4 naive, three CD4 memory, two CD8 naive and one CD8 memory.

Germline trimming cut 1 base from V and 6 bases from J; bases unmatched to any gene: 6. Germline-derived CDR1 and CDR2 are SGHRS and YFSETQ. The CDR3 spans 15 residues. TCRdb's copy holds only in-frame clones and misses some; the assay was immunoSEQ multiplex PCR. There are some 700,000 clones in the sample; about nine tenths occur only once, and 34% lies in the top ten. Donors had no recently reported acute infections or vaccinations and were HIV-negative. The chain has TRBV5-1 and TRBJ2-2, with TRBD1 identical over 7 bases. Sequenced input: memory CD8+ T cells from PBMCs. Subset denoted: CD45RO+ cells pooled with CCR7-negative TemRA cells. This sequence originates from a man aged 18 to 30 in good health. Some clones in this sample may be carry-over from other donors' samples. DNA for the CDR3: TGCGCCAGCAGCTTGAACCTAGGGGGCGCCGGGGAGCTGTTTTTT. This encodes CASSLNLGGAGELFF.